A single sample gave rise to the 19 T cell receptor beta chains below, sequenced in a study of human T cells and chemical hapten exposure. Stated time point: patch test 2, 6 weeks after DPC sensitization. Treatment specified: therapeutic diphenylcyclopropenone sensitization with weekly scalp DPC. TCRdb redid the calling of the RACE reads with MiXCR, one entry per CDR3 protein. The sample lists about 40,000 distinct CDR3 sequences; approximately 3.3% were seen once. This specimen was whole blood, taken in connection with sensitization to the hapten diphenylcyclopropenone (DPC). The source is a man aged 35 to 55 with alopecia areata. Some clones in this sample may be carry-over from other donors' samples.

This clonotype was seen many times. This sequence joins TRBV2 and TRBJ1-5; no firm D call. CDR1 is SNHLY, CDR2 FYNNEI, per germline. CDR3 size: 14 residues. V was cut by 6 bases and J by 2 bases, with 11 bases left in between. CDR3 nucleotide sequence: TGTGCCAGCAGGGGAGGCGGCGGCAATCAGCCCCAGCATTTT. Residues: CASRGGGGNQPQHF.

The table lists this clonotype with many counts. CDR3 protein: CASSLASGVYGDTQYF. The CDR3 DNA sequence: TGTGCCAGCAGTTTAGCTAGCGGGGTGTATGGAGATACGCAGTATTTT. The J gene is TRBJ2-3, the V gene TRBV27; TRBD2 matches at 9 bases. Trimming took 2 bases from V and 5 from J; bases not matched to a gene: 8. The length of the CDR3 is 16 residues. CDR1 is MNHEY and CDR2 is SMNVEV in the germline V gene (reference sequence).

Comment on this clonotype: The junction departs from the called germline gene at one end, perhaps through a read error. The V gene is TRBV6-5, the J gene TRBJ2-7; 11 nucleotides line up with TRBD1. Germline V gives CDR1 MNHEY, CDR2 SVGAGI. This CDR3 has 16 amino acids. The CDR3 DNA sequence: TGTGCCAGCAGTTACTCCCCGGGACAGGGGGTCTACAAGCAGTACTTC. This translates into CASSYSPGQGVYKQYF.

This clonotype was recorded at least ten times. The chain combines TRBV14 with TRBJ2-3; 13 bases are shared with TRBD2. The CDR3 has 16 residues. The germline CDR1 and CDR2 sequences are SGHDN and FVKESK. Unmatched junction bases numbered 5, after V lost 4 bases and J lost 4 bases. Written as DNA, the CDR3 is TGTGCCAGCAGCCTGGGACTAGCGGGAATATCAGATACGCAGTATTTT. Translated: CASSLGLAGISDTQYF.

The chain joins TRBV6-5 to TRBJ2-3, with no clear D. Trimming left V 7 bases short and J 0 bases short, with 11 bases between. In germline, CDR1 is MNHEY, CDR2 SVGAGI. CDR3 length: 14 amino acids. The CDR3 loop reads CASTNEPSTDTQYF. DNA of the CDR3: TGTGCCAGCACCAACGAGCCCAGCACAGATACGCAGTATTTT.

Ten or more counts support this clonotype. This chain connects TRBV19 to TRBJ2-5; D might be TRBD2 (5 bases). V shed 1 base and J shed 5 bases, with 11 bases lying between them. The germline CDR1 and CDR2 sequences are LNHDA and SQIVND (reference sequence). The CDR3 has 14 amino acids. CDR3 in DNA: TGTGCCAGTAGTATAGCACTAGTTTCCGAGACCCAGTACTTC. This gives the protein CASSIALVSETQYF. The full variable domain, completed using reference TRBV19 and TRBJ2-5, is DGGITQSPKYLFRKEGQNVTLSCEQNLNHDAMYWYRQDPGQGLRLIYYSQIVNDFQKGDIAEGYSVSREKKESFPLTVTSAQKNPTAFYLCASSIALVSETQYFGPGTRLLVL.

Many counts were recorded for this clonotype. This chain links TRBV7-3 with TRBJ2-1; 16 bases line up with TRBD2. The length of the CDR3 is 15 residues. Trimming took 4 bases from V and 10 from J; bases not matched to a gene: 4. Germline-derived CDR1 and CDR2 are SGHTA and FQGTGA. DNA of the CDR3: TGTGCCAGCAGCTCCCCGGGACTAGCGGGAGGGGAGCAGTTCTTC. It encodes CASSSPGLAGGEQFF.

This clonotype was counted a few times. The chain links TRBV20-1 to TRBJ1-1; D gene unclear. Trimming stripped 0 bases from V and 1 base from J, with 12 bases between. Germline V lookup: CDR1 DFQATT, CDR2 SNEGSKA (reference sequence). CDR3 length: 15 amino acids. This CDR3 is CSARDGGPENTEAFF. CDR3 sequence (DNA): TGCAGTGCTAGAGATGGCGGGCCTGAGAACACTGAAGCTTTCTTT.

This clonotype was counted at least ten times. V is TRBV11-1 and J is TRBJ2-1; D not resolved. The CDR3 contains 12 residues. V was cut by 1 base and J by 7 bases, with 5 bases left in between. Per the germline V gene, CDR1 is SGHAT and CDR2 is FQDESV (reference sequence). The CDR3 spells CASSLVGNEQFF. The CDR3 nucleotides are TGTGCCAGCAGCTTAGTCGGGAATGAGCAGTTCTTC.

This clonotype was seen more than once but under ten times. The V call is TRBV7-9, the J call TRBJ2-1; perhaps TRBD1 as D (7 bases). The germline V gene encodes CDR1 SEHNR and CDR2 FQNEAQ (reference sequence). The CDR3 runs 14 residues. With 6 bases removed from V and 7 bases from J, the gap between germline ends came to 16 bases. The CDR3 bases are TGTGCCAGCAGTGGGACAGCGGGTTGGAATGAGCAGTTCTTC. Encoded protein: CASSGTAGWNEQFF.

This clonotype was recorded many times. V usage is TRBV29-1 and J usage is TRBJ2-7; 9 positions match TRBD1. The ends lost 3 bases at V and 4 bases at J; junction bases unmatched: 1. CDR3 length: 12 amino acids. CDR1 is SQVTM, CDR2 ANQGSEA, per germline. The CDR3 sequence is CSVDGTGYEQYF. CDR3 DNA: TGCAGCGTTGATGGGACAGGGTACGAGCAGTACTTC.

The V call is TRBV6-5, the J call TRBJ1-1; a possible D gene is TRBD1 (5 bases). The CDR3 runs 14 residues. Trimming shortened V by 5 bases and J by 1 base, and 11 bases separated the two germline ends. Germline CDR1 MNHEY, CDR2 SVGAGI. CDR3 loop: CASSPRVGNTEAFF. The DNA for the CDR3 is TGTGCCAGCAGTCCCAGGGTAGGGAACACTGAAGCTTTCTTT.

This clonotype was recorded at least ten times. The chain uses TRBV12-3 or TRBV12-4 and TRBJ2-7; no firm D call. CDR3 length equals 14 residues. The germline V and J ends were trimmed by 1 base and 1 base, with 8 bases remaining between them. The CDR3 DNA reads as TGTGCCAGCAGTTTAGTAGCCGGGTCCTACGAGCAGTACTTC. This encodes CASSLVAGSYEQYF.

Many counts were recorded for this clonotype. The V call is TRBV9, the J call TRBJ2-2; D ambiguous. Germline lookup yields CDR1 SGDLS and CDR2 YYNGEE. The V and J ends lost 0 bases and 5 bases respectively, with 8 bases between them. CDR3 length: 14 amino acids. CDR3: CASSVAESTGELFF. CDR3 sequence (DNA): TGTGCCAGCAGCGTAGCTGAGTCGACCGGGGAGCTGTTTTTT.

Regarding this clonotype: With a much larger clone just one base away, this may be a read error. The CDR3 reads CASSLGATFEQYF. CDR3 DNA: TGTGCCAGCAGCTTAGGGGCCACCTTCGAGCAGTACTTC. This chain connects TRBV11-2 to TRBJ2-7; D not resolved. Trimming shortened V by 1 base and J by 6 bases, and 10 bases separated the two germline ends. The CDR3 loop spans 13 amino acids. Germline V gene sequence: CDR1 SGHAT, CDR2 FQNNGV.

The CDR3 DNA sequence: TGCAGTGCTAGCAGACAGGGCACTGAAGCTTTCTTT. It encodes CSASRQGTEAFF. The rearrangement links TRBV20-1 to TRBJ1-1; 7 bases match TRBD1. V shed 3 bases, J shed 4 bases, and the junction held 2 bases outside the gene matches. Germline V gene data show CDR1 as DFQATT and CDR2 as SNEGSKA (reference sequence). This CDR3 spans 12 amino acids.

Details on this clonotype: This could be a read error, since a much larger clone is one nucleotide away. The chain employs TRBV5-6 and TRBJ2-7; 12 bases are shared with TRBD2. CDR1 is SGHDT and CDR2 is YYEEEE in the germline V gene. This CDR3 contains 16 residues. V gave up 2 bases and J gave up 5 bases; unmatched junction bases: 8. In DNA, the CDR3 is TGTGCCAGCAGCTTTCGAACTAGCGGGAGGAGAAACGAGCAGTACTTC. Encoded protein: CASSFRTSGRRNEQYF.

This clonotype was counted ten times or more. This sequence joins TRBV18 and TRBJ2-3; TRBD2 agrees at 7 bases. The CDR3 covers 16 residues. V lost 0 bases to trimming and J lost 2 bases; unmatched junction nucleotides: 5. CDR1 is KGHSH and CDR2 is LQKENI in the germline V gene. The CDR3 region has the DNA TGTGCCAGCTCACCACCTCTAGCGGTACACACAGATACGCAGTATTTT. It yields the protein CASSPPLAVHTDTQYF. Variable domain in full (rest from reference TRBV18 and TRBJ2-3): NAGVMQNPRHLVRRRGQEARLRCSPMKGHSHVYWYRQLPEEGLKFMVYLQKENIIDESGMPKERFSAEFPKEGPSILRIQQVVRGDSAAYFCASSPPLAVHTDTQYFGPGTRLTVL.

This clonotype was seen at least ten times. The V and J genes are TRBV27 and TRBJ1-5; D is unresolved. V was clipped by 4 bases and J by 3 bases, with 10 bases between them. The CDR3 loop spans 14 amino acids. Germline V gene data show CDR1 as MNHEY and CDR2 as SMNVEV (reference sequence). Here the CDR3 reads CASSSLDPNQPQHF. CDR3 DNA: TGTGCCAGCAGTTCCCTGGACCCCAATCAGCCCCAGCATTTT.